The present entry profiles one TCR beta chain with its context. The antigen is not known. The record originates from a study of CD8+CD57+ T cells in acquired aplastic anemia. Study at large: Recorded DNA amounts for sorted CD4+ and CD8+ cells had an average of 3.2 ug.

Germline-derived CDR1 and CDR2 are LNHDA and SQIVND (reference sequence). The CDR3 has 17 residues. The ends were cut back, 5 bases at V and 3 bases at J, with 20 bases in the middle. Study-level findings and limits: The study found no significant CD8+ Simpson's diversity difference between patients and controls. Overlap between patients and controls comprised some 31 CD8+ CDR3 sequences.

Genomic DNA provided the template from which TCR beta VDJ and CDR3 profiles were obtained. TCRdb itself ran the reads through MiXCR, one entry per CDR3 protein. The sample includes some 170,000 distinct CDR3 sequences, approximately 40% seen only once; the top ten take approximately 1%. Sequenced sample: sorted CD4+, CD8+, or CD8+CD57+ T cells (not recorded which) from PBMCs. The chain combines TRBV19 with TRBJ1-5, with TRBD1 as a possible D gene (6 bases). The sequence was collected from a human donor in good health. For the CDR3, the DNA is TGTGCCAGTAGTCCCCGGACAGCACCGCGGGACAATCAGCCCCAGCATTTT. Translation gives CASSPRTAPRDNQPQHF.